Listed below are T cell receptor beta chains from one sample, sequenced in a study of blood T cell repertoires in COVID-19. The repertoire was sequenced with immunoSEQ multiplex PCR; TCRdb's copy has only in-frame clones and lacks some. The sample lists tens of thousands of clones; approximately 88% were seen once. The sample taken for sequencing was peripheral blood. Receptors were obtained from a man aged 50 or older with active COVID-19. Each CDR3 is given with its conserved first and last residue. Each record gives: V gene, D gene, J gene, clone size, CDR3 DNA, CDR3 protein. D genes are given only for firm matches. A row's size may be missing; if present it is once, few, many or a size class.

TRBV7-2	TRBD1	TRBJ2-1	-	TGTGCCAGCAGCTTGGACAGGGGCAGGAGCAATGAGCAGTTCTTC	CASSLDRGRSNEQFF
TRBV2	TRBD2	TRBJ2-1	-	TGTGCCAGCAGGTTGGGGTTACTAGCGGGAGGACCCAATGAGCAGTTCTTC	CASRLGLLAGGPNEQFF
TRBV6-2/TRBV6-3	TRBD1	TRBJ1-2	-	TGTGCCAGCAGCCGTCCCGGGACAGCTGACTATGGCTACACCTTC	CASSRPGTADYGYTF
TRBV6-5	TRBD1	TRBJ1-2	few	TGTGCCAGCGGACAGGGGGAGGTCTATGGCTACACCTTC	CASGQGEVYGYTF
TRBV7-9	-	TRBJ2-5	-	TGTGCCAGCAGCCCATCAGAGAGGCAAGAGACCCAGTACTTC	CASSPSERQETQYF
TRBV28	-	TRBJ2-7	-	TGTGCCAGCAGTTTAGGAAGGACTGGATCGGGCCTCTACGAGCAGTACTTC	CASSLGRTGSGLYEQYF
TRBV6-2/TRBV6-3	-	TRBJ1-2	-	TGTGCCAGCAGCCACGGACGGGGGGAGGGCTACACCTTC	CASSHGRGEGYTF
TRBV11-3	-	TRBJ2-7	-	TGTGCCAGCAGCTTAGACAGGGGCCACGAGCAGTACTTC	CASSLDRGHEQYF
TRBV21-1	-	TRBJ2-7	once	TGTGCCAGCAGACCACTCTTAGCGGGAGAGGCCCCCCACTACGAGCAGTACTTC	CASRPLLAGEAPHYEQYF
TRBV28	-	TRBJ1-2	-	TGTGCCAGCAGTTCCCAGGGGCCCGCCGGCTATGGCTACACCTTC	CASSSQGPAGYGYTF
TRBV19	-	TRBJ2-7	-	TGTGCCAGTAGTTTCACAGGGACACTACGCGAGCAGTACTTC	CASSFTGTLREQYF
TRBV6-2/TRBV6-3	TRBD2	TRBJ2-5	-	TGTGCCAGCAGTTACCCCACAGGTGCTAGCGGCCAAGAGACCCAGTACTTC	CASSYPTGASGQETQYF